This record concerns one T cell receptor (beta chain) sequence. This receptor's antigen is unknown. Base qualities are missing; no much larger clone stands one base away. Taken from the germline V gene (reference sequence), the CDR1 and CDR2 loops are MNHEY and SMNVEV. Measured from the cysteine to the phenylalanine, the CDR3 is 12 residues long. Kept here is only the CDR3 DNA, which spans 36 bases and is read in frame from base 1. Deletion took 3 bases off V and 7 bases off J, with a span of 10 bases between the germline ends. The data stem from a study of control samples from healthy donors and cancer patients (TCRdb year 2020). Receptors were amplified or captured by the immunoSEQ multiplex PCR assay. TCRdb took over this immuneACCESS table, retaining in-frame rearrangements with V and J assigned. Such tables are incomplete; in checked studies, under half of the missing clones stem from an unresolved V gene, and the remainder is unexplained. In this sample the table shows under 150,000 clones, around nine tenths of which occur a single time. Over 6.5% of the sample belongs to the ten largest clones.

The sample taken for sequencing was blood. This receptor was identified in a middle-aged man in good health. Recombination linked TRBV27 to TRBJ2-7; matching of 6 bases hints at TRBD1 as the D gene. In nucleotide form, the sequence is TGTGCCAGCAGTTTTCAGGGGAGTGAGCAGTACTTC. The translation is CASSFQGSEQYF.